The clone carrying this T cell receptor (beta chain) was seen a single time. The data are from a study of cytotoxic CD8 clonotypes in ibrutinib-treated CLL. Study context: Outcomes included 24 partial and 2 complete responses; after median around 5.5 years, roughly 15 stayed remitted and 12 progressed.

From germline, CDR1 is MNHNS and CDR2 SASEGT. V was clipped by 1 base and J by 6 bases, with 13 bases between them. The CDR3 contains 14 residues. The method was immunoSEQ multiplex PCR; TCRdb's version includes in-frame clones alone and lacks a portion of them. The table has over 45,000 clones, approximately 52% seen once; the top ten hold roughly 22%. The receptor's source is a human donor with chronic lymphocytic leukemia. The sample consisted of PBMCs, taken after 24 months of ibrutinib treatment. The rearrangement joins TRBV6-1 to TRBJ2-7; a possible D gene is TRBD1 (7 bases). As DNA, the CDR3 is TGTGCCAGCAGTGAAGAGGGGCAGGGGGGCGAGCAGTACTTC. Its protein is CASSEEGQGGEQYF.